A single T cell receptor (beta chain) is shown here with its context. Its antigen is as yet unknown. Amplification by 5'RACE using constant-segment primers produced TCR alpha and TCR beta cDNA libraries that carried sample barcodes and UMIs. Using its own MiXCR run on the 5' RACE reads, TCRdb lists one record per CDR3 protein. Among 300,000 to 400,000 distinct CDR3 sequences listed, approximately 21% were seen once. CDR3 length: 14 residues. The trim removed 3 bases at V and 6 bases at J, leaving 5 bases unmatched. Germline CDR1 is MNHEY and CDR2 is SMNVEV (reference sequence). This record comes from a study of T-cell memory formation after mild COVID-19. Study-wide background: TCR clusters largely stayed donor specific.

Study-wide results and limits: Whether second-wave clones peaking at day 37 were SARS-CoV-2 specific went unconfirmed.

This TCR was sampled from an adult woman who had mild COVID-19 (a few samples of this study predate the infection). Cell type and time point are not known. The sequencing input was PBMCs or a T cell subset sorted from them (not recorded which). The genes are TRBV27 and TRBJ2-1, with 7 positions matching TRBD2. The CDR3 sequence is CASSFVASGNEQFF. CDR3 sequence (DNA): TGTGCCAGCAGTTTTGTGGCTAGCGGCAATGAGCAGTTCTTC.